Following are 29 T cell receptor beta chains from one sample sequenced in a study of blood T cell repertoires in COVID-19. TCRdb's table, derived via immunoSEQ multiplex PCR, lists solely in-frame clones and lacks some. The sample lists 380,000 or so clones, approximately 91% occurring once. The sequencing sample was made of PBMCs or T cells enriched from blood (not recorded which). Receptor source: a middle-aged woman with acute COVID-19.

The chain employs TRBV5-4 and TRBJ2-7; 7 bases match TRBD1. Germline values: CDR1 SGHNT, CDR2 YYREEE (reference sequence). V lost 0 bases and J lost 3; bases outside the gene matches: 3. The CDR3 has 14 residues. CDR3 coding DNA: TGTGCCAGCAGCTTGGGGCAGGGGGTCTACGAGCAGTACTTC. Amino acid sequence: CASSLGQGVYEQYF.

V is TRBV6-1 and J is TRBJ2-5; D remains unclear. The CDR3 consists of 15 residues. V lost 1 base to trimming and J lost 5 bases, with 14 bases between them. The V gene's germline CDR1 is MNHNS and CDR2 SASEGT. CDR3 sequence reads: CASSEDVHGVETQYF. The DNA of the CDR3 is TGTGCCAGCAGTGAAGATGTCCACGGTGTCGAGACCCAGTACTTC.

This chain links TRBV5-1 with TRBJ2-2; 8 bases line up with TRBD2. The CDR3 extends over 15 amino acids. The V and J ends lost 3 bases and 0 bases, in that order; junction bases with no gene match: 1. Per the germline V gene, CDR1 is SGHRS and CDR2 is YFSETQ. The CDR3 here is CASSSLAANTGELFF. For the CDR3, the DNA is TGCGCCAGCAGCTCACTAGCGGCGAACACCGGGGAGCTGTTTTTT.

The chain joins TRBV7-9 to TRBJ2-1; no firm D call. The CDR3 totals 12 residues. Germline V gene lookup returns CDR1 SEHNR and CDR2 FQNEAQ (reference sequence). Trimming took off 6 bases at V and 10 bases at J, with 13 bases between the two ends. The CDR3 region is CASSTGGLEQFF. CDR3 bases: TGTGCCAGCAGTACTGGCGGTCTCGAGCAGTTCTTC. The full variable domain, completed using reference TRBV7-9 and TRBJ2-1, is DTGVSQNPRHKITKRGQNVTFRCDPISEHNRLYWYRQTLGQGPEFLTYFQNEAQLEKSRLLSDRFSAERPKGSFSTLEIQRTEQGDSAMYLCASSTGGLEQFFGPGTRLTVL.

The chain couples TRBV6-1 to TRBJ1-1; tentative D call: TRBD1 (5 bases). CDR3 length equals 15 residues. The V end lost 3 bases, the J end lost 3 bases, and 14 bases lay between the germline ends. Germline lookup yields CDR1 MNHNS and CDR2 SASEGT. DNA for the CDR3: TGTGCCAGCAGTGAGGTGAACAGGCCTTACACTGAAGCTTTCTTT. Translated: CASSEVNRPYTEAFF.

The V gene is TRBV9, the J gene TRBJ2-2, with D perhaps matching TRBD1 (6 bases). V lost 4 bases and J lost 0, with 16 bases in between. In germline, CDR1 is SGDLS, CDR2 YYNGEE. This CDR3 has 17 amino acids. The CDR3 DNA reads TGTGCCAGCAGCACACGCCGGGACAACGCGAACACCGGGGAGCTGTTTTTT. Protein sequence: CASSTRRDNANTGELFF.

The chain is built from TRBV5-8 and TRBJ2-2, with D unclear. The CDR3 is 15 amino acids. Looked up from germline, CDR1 is SGHTS and CDR2 is YDEGEE. Trimming cost V 0 bases and J 0 bases, with 6 bases left between them. The DNA for the CDR3 is TGTGCCAGCAGCTTGGTAGTCTCGAACACCGGGGAGCTGTTTTTT. This encodes CASSLVVSNTGELFF.

The chain uses TRBV2 and TRBJ1-5; maybe TRBD1 (5 bases). CDR1 and CDR2 from the germline V gene are SNHLY and FYNNEI. This CDR3 has 15 amino acids. V lost 6 bases and J 2 bases, leaving 14 bases between the germline ends. The DNA of the CDR3 is TGTGCCAGCAGCGATCAGGGATTGGGCAATCAGCCCCAGCATTTT. Translation: CASSDQGLGNQPQHF.

The J gene is TRBJ1-3, the V gene TRBV9, with D unresolved. CDR1 SGDLS and CDR2 YYNGEE come from the germline V gene. V was trimmed by 7 bases and J by 4 bases, leaving 6 bases between them. The CDR3 contains 11 residues. The CDR3 loop is CASARGNTIYF. The CDR3 DNA reads TGTGCCAGCGCGAGGGGAAACACCATATATTTT.

J is TRBJ2-7 and V is TRBV7-9; 14 positions agree with TRBD2. Germline CDR1 reads SEHNR; CDR2 reads FQNEAQ (reference sequence). CDR3 length: 16 amino acids. The V and J ends lost 5 bases and 2 bases, in that order; junction bases with no gene match: 5. The DNA for the CDR3 is TGTGCCAGCAGCCCCCGGACTAGCGGGGGGACCTACGAGCAGTACTTC. Amino acids: CASSPRTSGGTYEQYF.

This sequence joins TRBV3-1 (or the pseudogene TRBV3-2) and TRBJ2-1, with 13 bases lining up with TRBD2. The CDR3 runs 20 residues. From germline, CDR1 is LGHDT and CDR2 YNNKEL (reference sequence). V shed 0 bases, J shed 2 bases, and the junction held 10 bases outside the gene matches. This CDR3 reads CASSQDITSGGGPPYNEQFF. The CDR3 coding sequence is TGTGCCAGCAGCCAAGATATAACTAGCGGGGGGGGGCCCCCCTACAATGAGCAGTTCTTC.

The chain links TRBV5-1 to TRBJ1-2, with TRBD1 identical over 7 bases. This CDR3 is built from 12 residues. J gave up 12 bases and V 1 base, and 6 bases lay outside the gene matches. CDR1 and CDR2 (germline): SGHRS, YFSETQ. In DNA, the CDR3 is TGCGCCAGCAGCTTGACAGGGGCCCTCCACACCTTC. Its protein product is CASSLTGALHTF.

The CDR3 spells CASSIRERDEQFF. The CDR3 DNA follows: TGTGCCAGTAGTATTCGGGAAAGGGATGAGCAGTTCTTC. The chain recombines TRBV19 with TRBJ2-1, with D possibly being TRBD2 (5 bases). The CDR3 runs to 13 residues. V was trimmed by 3 bases and J by 8 bases, leaving 11 bases between them. Germline CDR1 and CDR2: LNHDA and SQIVND (reference sequence).

The chain is built from TRBV10-1 and TRBJ2-1; 10 bases align to TRBD1. Germline CDR1 and CDR2: WNHNN and SYGVQD (reference sequence). The J segment lost 8 bases and the V segment lost 7 bases, leaving 5 bases of the junction unmatched. This CDR3 has 13 residues. The CDR3 loop reads CASTGDRGDEQFF. The CDR3 DNA is TGCGCCAGCACCGGGGACAGGGGCGATGAGCAGTTCTTC.

V gene TRBV2 combines with J gene TRBJ1-1; D is unclear. The CDR3 has 13 amino acids. Germline V gives CDR1 SNHLY, CDR2 FYNNEI. V shed 4 bases and J shed 0 bases, with 6 bases lying between them. CDR3 sequence reads: CASSGQMNTEAFF. In DNA, the CDR3 is TGTGCCAGCAGTGGGCAGATGAACACTGAAGCTTTCTTT.

This chain links TRBV3-1 (or the pseudogene TRBV3-2) with TRBJ1-1; D perhaps matches TRBD1 (6 bases). Trimming took off 2 bases at V and 3 bases at J, with 10 bases between the two ends. The CDR3 sequence is 14 residues long. Germline V gene lookup returns CDR1 LGHDT and CDR2 YNNKEL (reference sequence). This CDR3 is CASSQRGGDTEAFF. The CDR3 nucleotides read TGTGCCAGCAGCCAAAGGGGGGGTGACACTGAAGCTTTCTTT.

V is TRBV7-8 and J is TRBJ1-1; D possibly corresponds to TRBD1 (6 bases). The CDR3 is 14 residues long. V gave up 2 bases and J gave up 7 bases, with 14 bases separating them. Germline V gene sequence: CDR1 SGHVS, CDR2 FQNEAQ. The DNA for the CDR3 is TGTGCCAGCAGCTTATACAGGGATTCGGGTGAAGCTTTCTTT. Translated: CASSLYRDSGEAFF.

This rearrangement joins TRBV2 to TRBJ1-5, with D tentatively TRBD1 (5 bases). The germline CDR1 and CDR2 sequences are SNHLY and FYNNEI. This CDR3 spans 16 amino acids. V lost 5 bases and J 0 bases, leaving 14 bases between the germline ends. The CDR3 loop reads CASSFDSIYSNQPQHF. DNA of the CDR3: TGTGCCAGCAGTTTTGACAGCATTTATAGCAATCAGCCCCAGCATTTT.

This clone came up once. This sample includes further DNA sequences coding for the same CDR3. The rearrangement uses TRBV2 and TRBJ2-1; no clear D gene. The CDR3 loop spans 11 amino acids. Germline CDR1 SNHLY, CDR2 FYNNEI. V was pared by 6 bases and J by 8 bases, with 8 bases between. The CDR3 nucleotides are TGTGCCAGCAGCCAACGGGATGAGCAGTTCTTC. Amino acids: CASSQRDEQFF.

The chain carries TRBV29-1 and TRBJ2-7; 7 bases fit TRBD2. The CDR3 runs to 11 residues. The J segment lost 4 bases and the V segment lost 5 bases, leaving 2 bases of the junction unmatched. The V gene's germline CDR1 is SQVTM and CDR2 ANQGSEA. In nucleotides, the CDR3 is TGCAGCGTTTTGCGGGGGTACGAGCAGTACTTC. This gives the protein CSVLRGYEQYF.

This clone was picked up many times. The V gene is TRBV29-1, the J gene TRBJ1-3; D remains ambiguous. The CDR3 is 13 amino acids. The germline V gene has CDR1 SQVTM and CDR2 ANQGSEA. The V gene lost 4 bases and the J gene lost 0 bases, with 7 bases spanning the gap. The CDR3: CSVGESSGNTIYF. CDR3 sequence (DNA): TGCAGCGTTGGGGAGAGCTCTGGAAACACCATATATTTT.

This chain uses TRBV4-1 with TRBJ1-4; D gene ambiguous. Between the trimmed V and J ends, which lost 0 bases and 8 bases, there was a span of 13 bases. There are 15 residues in the CDR3. The germline gives CDR1 MGHRA, CDR2 YSYEKL. The DNA for the CDR3 is TGCGCCAGCAGCCAAGAAGAGGGCAACTGGGAAAAACTGTTTTTT. Its translation is CASSQEEGNWEKLFF.

The chain couples TRBV9 to TRBJ2-6, with 8 positions matching TRBD2. This CDR3 comprises 17 residues. Germline CDR1 reads SGDLS; CDR2 reads YYNGEE. V shed 2 bases, J shed 1 base, and the junction held 5 bases outside the gene matches. This CDR3 reads CASSVHAGGSGANVLTF. In nucleotides, the CDR3 is TGTGCCAGCAGCGTCCACGCGGGGGGATCTGGGGCCAACGTCCTGACTTTC.

The chain is built from TRBV5-1 and TRBJ1-5, with D perhaps matching TRBD1 (6 bases). V lost 4 bases to trimming and J lost 7 bases, with 15 bases between them. Germline V gives CDR1 SGHRS, CDR2 YFSETQ. The CDR3 extends over 14 amino acids. CDR3 protein: CASSGTGYGQPQHF. In nucleotides, the CDR3 is TGCGCCAGCAGCGGAACAGGGTATGGACAGCCCCAGCATTTT. Full variable domain (remainder filled in from reference TRBV5-1 and TRBJ1-5): KAGVTQTPRYLIKTRGQQVTLSCSPISGHRSVSWYQQTPGQGLQFLFEYFSETQRNKGNFPGRFSGRQFSNSRSEMNVSTLELGDSALYLCASSGTGYGQPQHFGDGTRLSIL.

J is TRBJ2-5 and V is TRBV19, with TRBD2 identical over 9 bases. With 5 bases clipped from V and 5 bases from J, the junction kept 6 bases outside the gene matches. The CDR3 totals 14 residues. From germline, CDR1 is LNHDA and CDR2 SQIVND (reference sequence). The CDR3 DNA reads as TGTGCCAGTAGTGTCCCTAGCGGGGTTGAGACCCAGTACTTC. Protein sequence: CASSVPSGVETQYF.

This chain connects TRBV5-1 to TRBJ2-2, with TRBD1 as a possible D gene (6 bases). This CDR3 is 14 amino acids long. V was trimmed by 2 bases and J by 5 bases, leaving 10 bases between them. Germline V lookup: CDR1 SGHRS, CDR2 YFSETQ. The CDR3: CASSFGQKTGELFF. The CDR3 DNA sequence: TGCGCCAGCAGCTTTGGACAGAAAACCGGGGAGCTGTTTTTT.

The J gene is TRBJ1-5, the V gene TRBV10-3, with 8 bases lining up with TRBD1. V gave up 0 bases and J gave up 3 bases; unmatched junction bases: 10. The CDR3 sequence is 18 residues long. Germline lookup yields CDR1 ENHRY and CDR2 SYGVKD. CDR3 coding DNA: TGTGCCATCAGTGAGTCCCCCGGCAGGGGGCGGAACAATCAGCCCCAGCATTTT. This gives the protein CAISESPGRGRNNQPQHF.

The chain links TRBV24-1 to TRBJ1-2; D uncertain. Looked up from germline, CDR1 is KGHDR and CDR2 is SFDVKD. There are 16 residues in the CDR3. V was clipped by 2 bases and J by 0 bases, with 12 bases between them. Written as DNA, the CDR3 is TGTGCCACCAGTGATTCTTCGAGAGAAGCTAACTATGGCTACACCTTC. Residues: CATSDSSREANYGYTF.

This chain connects TRBV4-1 to TRBJ2-4, with unresolved D. V dropped 1 base and J dropped 0 bases, with 4 bases sitting between them. This CDR3 is built from 14 residues. In germline, CDR1 is MGHRA, CDR2 YSYEKL. CDR3 DNA: TGCGCCAGCAGCCAAGGTATAGCCAAAAACATTCAGTACTTC. It translates to CASSQGIAKNIQYF.